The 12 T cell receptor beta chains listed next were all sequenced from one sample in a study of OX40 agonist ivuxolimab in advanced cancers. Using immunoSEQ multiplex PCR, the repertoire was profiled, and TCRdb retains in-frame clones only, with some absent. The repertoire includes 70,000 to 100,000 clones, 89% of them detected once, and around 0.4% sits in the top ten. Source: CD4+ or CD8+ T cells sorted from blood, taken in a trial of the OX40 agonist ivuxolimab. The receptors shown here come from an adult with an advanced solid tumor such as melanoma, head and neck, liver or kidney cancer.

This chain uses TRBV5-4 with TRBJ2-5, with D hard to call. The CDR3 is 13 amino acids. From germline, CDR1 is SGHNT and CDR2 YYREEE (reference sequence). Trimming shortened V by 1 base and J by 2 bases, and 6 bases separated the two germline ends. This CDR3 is CASSLTLQETQYF. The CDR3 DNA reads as TGTGCCAGCAGCTTGACCTTACAAGAGACCCAGTACTTC.

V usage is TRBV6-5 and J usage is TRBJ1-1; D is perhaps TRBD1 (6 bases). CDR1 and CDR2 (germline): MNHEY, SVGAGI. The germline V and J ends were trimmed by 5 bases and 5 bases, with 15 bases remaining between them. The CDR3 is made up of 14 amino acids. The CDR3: CASSRDTSRTEAFF. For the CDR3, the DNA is TGTGCCAGCAGTAGGGACACCTCGAGGACTGAAGCTTTCTTT.

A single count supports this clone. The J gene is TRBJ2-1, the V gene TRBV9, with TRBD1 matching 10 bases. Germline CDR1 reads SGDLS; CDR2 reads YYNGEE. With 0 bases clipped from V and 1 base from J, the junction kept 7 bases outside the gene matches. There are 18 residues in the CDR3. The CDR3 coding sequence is TGTGCCAGCAGCGTAGCTACAGGGACAGGGGTGTCCTACAATGAGCAGTTCTTC. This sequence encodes CASSVATGTGVSYNEQFF.

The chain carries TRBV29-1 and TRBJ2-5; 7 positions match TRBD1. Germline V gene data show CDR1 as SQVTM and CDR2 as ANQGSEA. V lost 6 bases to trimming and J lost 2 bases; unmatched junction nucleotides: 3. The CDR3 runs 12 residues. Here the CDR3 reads CSVDRSQETQYF. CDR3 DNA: TGCAGCGTGGACAGGAGTCAAGAGACCCAGTACTTC.

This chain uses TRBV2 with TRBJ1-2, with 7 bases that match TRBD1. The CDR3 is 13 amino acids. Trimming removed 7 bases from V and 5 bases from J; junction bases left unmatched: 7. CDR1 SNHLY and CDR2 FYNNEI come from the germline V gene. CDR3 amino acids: CASNRQGGYGYTF. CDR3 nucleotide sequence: TGTGCCAGCAACAGACAGGGTGGATATGGCTACACCTTC.

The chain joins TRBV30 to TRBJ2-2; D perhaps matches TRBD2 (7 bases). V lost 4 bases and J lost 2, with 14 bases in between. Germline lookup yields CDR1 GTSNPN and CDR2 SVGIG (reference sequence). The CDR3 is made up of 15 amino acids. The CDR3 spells CAWNAWGGNTGELFF. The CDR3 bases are TGTGCCTGGAACGCGTGGGGGGGCAACACCGGGGAGCTGTTTTTT.

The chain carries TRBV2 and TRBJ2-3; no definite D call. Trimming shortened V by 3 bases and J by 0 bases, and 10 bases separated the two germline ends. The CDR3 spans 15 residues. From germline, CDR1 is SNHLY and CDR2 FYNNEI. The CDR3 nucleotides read TGTGCCAGCAGTGATTCAGGATATAGCACAGATACGCAGTATTTT. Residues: CASSDSGYSTDTQYF.

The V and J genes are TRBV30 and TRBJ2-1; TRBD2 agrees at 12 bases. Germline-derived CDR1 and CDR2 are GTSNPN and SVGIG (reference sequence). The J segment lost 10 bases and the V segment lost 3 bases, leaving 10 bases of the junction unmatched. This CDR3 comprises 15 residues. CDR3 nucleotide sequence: TGTGCCTGGAGCCCGGGACTAGCGGGTCTTGGGGAGCAGTTCTTC. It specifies CAWSPGLAGLGEQFF.

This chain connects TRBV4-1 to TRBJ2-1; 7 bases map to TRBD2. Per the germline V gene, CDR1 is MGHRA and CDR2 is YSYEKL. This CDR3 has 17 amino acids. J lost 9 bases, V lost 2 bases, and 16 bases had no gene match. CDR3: CASSQSASGGASGEQFF. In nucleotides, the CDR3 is TGCGCCAGCAGCCAATCTGCTAGCGGAGGGGCCTCTGGTGAGCAGTTCTTC.

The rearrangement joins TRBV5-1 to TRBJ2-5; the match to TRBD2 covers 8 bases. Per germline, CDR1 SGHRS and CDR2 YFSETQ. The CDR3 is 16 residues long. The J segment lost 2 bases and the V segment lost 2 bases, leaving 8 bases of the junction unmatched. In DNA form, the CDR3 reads TGCGCCAGCAGCTTAGTGGCGGGAGGAGGTCAAGAGACCCAGTACTTC. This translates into CASSLVAGGGQETQYF.

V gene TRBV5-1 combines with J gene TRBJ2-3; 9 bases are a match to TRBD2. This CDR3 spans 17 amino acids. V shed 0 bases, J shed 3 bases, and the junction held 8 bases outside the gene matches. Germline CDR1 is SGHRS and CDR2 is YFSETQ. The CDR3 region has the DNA TGCGCCAGCAGCTTGGTTGGCGGGAGGGCCGGGACAGATACGCAGTATTTT. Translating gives CASSLVGGRAGTDTQYF.

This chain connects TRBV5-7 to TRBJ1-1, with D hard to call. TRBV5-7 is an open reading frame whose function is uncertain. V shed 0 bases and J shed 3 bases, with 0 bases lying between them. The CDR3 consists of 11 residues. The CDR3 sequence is CASSLDTEAFF. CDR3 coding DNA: TGTGCCAGCAGCTTGGACACTGAAGCTTTCTTT.